This passage covers 6 T cell receptor beta chains from one sample sequenced in a study of blood T cells in healthy people across ages. A sample-barcoded 5' primer and a J-beta primer mix were used in a second PCR of roughly 7 to 12 cycles. In TCRdb, the 5' RACE reads were re-called with MiXCR into one record per CDR3 protein. The data contain about 770,000 distinct CDR3 sequences, more than 40% of them singletons. The sample comprised blood. Every receptor here comes from a man in his sixties in good health.

The rearrangement uses TRBV7-2 and TRBJ1-4, with a weak D call TRBD1 (6 bases). Trimming took off 5 bases at V and 7 bases at J, with 14 bases between the two ends. This CDR3 is 14 amino acids long. Germline CDR1 SGHTA, CDR2 FQGNSA. CDR3 sequence reads: CASSIGTYGEKLFF. CDR3 nucleotides: TGTGCCAGCAGCATCGGGACATACGGTGAAAAACTGTTTTTT.

The CDR3 region is CASRGDPQNPIYSNQPQHF. In DNA form, the CDR3 reads TGTGCCAGCAGGGGGGACCCGCAGAACCCCATTTATAGCAATCAGCCCCAGCATTTT. This rearrangement joins TRBV28 to TRBJ1-5, with D perhaps TRBD1 (5 bases). The CDR3 totals 19 residues. V was clipped by 6 bases and J by 0 bases, with 24 bases between them. Germline-derived CDR1 and CDR2 are MDHEN and SYDVKM.

J is TRBJ2-2 and V is TRBV9; the match to TRBD1 covers 9 bases. Germline V CDR1 and CDR2: SGDLS, YYNGEE. This CDR3 comprises 16 residues. The junction had 5 bases not matched to a gene; V was cut back by 3 bases and J by 2 bases. CDR3 sequence: CASSATGGTNTGELFF. CDR3 in DNA: TGTGCCAGCAGCGCGACAGGGGGGACTAACACCGGGGAGCTGTTTTTT.

This clonotype appeared a few times. J is TRBJ1-2 and V is TRBV7-9; the match to TRBD1 covers 7 bases. The CDR3 is made up of 17 amino acids. The junction had 14 bases not matched to a gene; V was cut back by 1 base and J by 6 bases. Germline V gene sequence: CDR1 SEHNR, CDR2 FQNEAQ (reference sequence). CDR3 sequence (DNA): TGTGCCAGCAGCTTAGTCCCACAGGCCGACAGGGTTCATGGCTACACCTTC. Its translation is CASSLVPQADRVHGYTF. Variable domain in full (rest from reference TRBV7-9 and TRBJ1-2): DTGVSQNPRHKITKRGQNVTFRCDPISEHNRLYWYRQTLGQGPEFLTYFQNEAQLEKSRLLSDRFSAERPKGSFSTLEIQRTEQGDSAMYLCASSLVPQADRVHGYTFGSGTRLTVV.

This sequence joins TRBV7-3 and TRBJ2-1; D call uncertain. The assigned J gene may be wrong: the sequence end matches TRBJ2-7 better. This CDR3 is 17 amino acids long. Germline V gene lookup returns CDR1 SGHTA and CDR2 FQGTGA. In DNA form, the CDR3 reads TGTGCCAGCAGCTTAGCCCCGTCAATTCCAGCCTACAATGAGCAGTACTTC. Amino acids: CASSLAPSIPAYNEQYF.

This clonotype has just a few counts. Written as DNA, the CDR3 is TGTGCCAGCAGCTTAGAGAGTGGGGGCAGGGACCAGCATTTT. As protein: CASSLESGGRDQHF. The rearrangement joins TRBV7-9 to TRBJ1-5, with a tentative D call TRBD1 (6 bases). Germline assignment: CDR1 SEHNR and CDR2 FQNEAQ (reference sequence). V dropped 1 base and J dropped 12 bases, with 16 bases sitting between them. This CDR3 is 14 amino acids long. The complete variable domain, with remaining parts taken from reference TRBV7-9 and TRBJ1-5, reads DTGVSQNPRHKITKRGQNVTFRCDPISEHNRLYWYRQTLGQGPEFLTYFQNEAQLEKSRLLSDRFSAERPKGSFSTLEIQRTEQGDSAMYLCASSLESGGRDQHFGDGTRLSIL.